The clone carrying this T cell receptor (beta chain) was detected only a few times. Per germline, CDR1 SGDLS and CDR2 YYNGEE. The V and J ends lost 3 bases and 6 bases, in that order; junction bases with no gene match: 5. The CDR3 contains 15 residues. Using immunoSEQ multiplex PCR, the repertoire was profiled, and TCRdb retains in-frame clones only, with some absent. This table holds tens of thousands of clones, roughly three quarters found once. These data come from a study of blood T cell repertoires in COVID-19. The origin of this receptor is a man aged 65 to 79 with COVID-19, enrolled during active disease. Sequencing was carried out using peripheral blood. J is TRBJ2-1 and V is TRBV9; 11 positions match TRBD2. The CDR3 coding sequence is TGTGCCAGCAGCGCCGCTAGCGGGAGGCCCAATGAGCAGTTCTTC. Its translation: CASSAASGRPNEQFF.